The 21 T cell receptor beta chains reported below all come from one sample, sequenced in a study of human T cells and chemical hapten exposure. As for time point: patch test 1, 2 weeks after DPC sensitization. Treatment specified: therapeutic diphenylcyclopropenone sensitization with weekly scalp DPC. TCRdb analysed the RACE reads with MiXCR anew, one entry per CDR3 protein. The sample comprises about 120,000 distinct CDR3 sequences, around 13% of which are singletons, and around 0.99% rests with the top ten. The sequencing here drew on whole blood, taken in connection with sensitization to the hapten diphenylcyclopropenone (DPC). The receptors originated from a man aged 18 to 29 with alopecia areata. Some clones in this sample may be carry-over from other donors' samples.

V gene TRBV29-1 combines with J gene TRBJ2-3; D is undetermined. Trimming took 5 bases from V and 2 from J, leaving 20 bases between them. CDR1 is SQVTM, CDR2 ANQGSEA, per germline. This CDR3 spans 16 amino acids. The CDR3 reads CSVSGEDLMYTDTQYF. CDR3 sequence (DNA): TGCAGCGTTTCCGGAGAGGACCTAATGTACACAGATACGCAGTATTTT.

The chain uses TRBV11-3 and TRBJ2-1; a possible D gene is TRBD1 (6 bases). Germline loops: CDR1 SGHNT, CDR2 YENEEA. The CDR3 length is 16 residues. The V end was cut by 2 bases, the J end by 0 bases, with 11 bases between. CDR3 in DNA: TGTGCCAGCAGCTTACAGGGGTCTAGCTCCTACAATGAGCAGTTCTTC. Translation: CASSLQGSSSYNEQFF.

CDR3 amino acids: CASRKSWPNSPLHF. The CDR3 DNA reads as TGTGCCAGCAGGAAGTCTTGGCCCAATTCACCCCTCCACTTT. The chain uses TRBV6-1 and TRBJ1-6; D unclear. Germline CDR1 MNHNS, CDR2 SASEGT. CDR3 length equals 14 residues. Trimming removed 6 bases at V and 7 bases at J, with 13 bases between.

J is TRBJ1-2 and V is TRBV7-2, with no clear D. CDR3 length: 13 residues. Trimming took off 5 bases at V and 6 bases at J, with 13 bases between the two ends. CDR1 and CDR2 (germline): SGHTA, FQGNSA. The CDR3 loop reads CASSLRRTHGYTF. Written as DNA, the CDR3 is TGTGCCAGCAGCCTAAGAAGGACCCATGGCTACACCTTC.

The chain employs TRBV5-4 and TRBJ2-4; TRBD1 aligns across 8 bases. Germline V gene lookup returns CDR1 SGHNT and CDR2 YYREEE (reference sequence). Unmatched junction bases numbered 10, after V lost 2 bases and J lost 3 bases. There are 17 residues in the CDR3. The CDR3 DNA reads as TGTGCCAGCAGCTTAGGACAGGGACGTATTGGCAAAAACATTCAGTACTTC. Protein sequence: CASSLGQGRIGKNIQYF.

The chain links TRBV29-1 to TRBJ2-5; D may be TRBD1 (6 bases). CDR1 and CDR2 (germline): SQVTM, ANQGSEA. The CDR3 spans 11 residues. V lost 6 bases to trimming and J lost 1 base, with 6 bases between them. Written as DNA, the CDR3 is TGCAGCGTAGGGGGCCAAGAGACCCAGTACTTC. This sequence encodes CSVGGQETQYF.

In this sample, this clonotype turned up many times. The rearrangement joins TRBV7-3 to TRBJ2-1, with TRBD1 matching 9 bases. This CDR3 region has 15 residues. Germline lookup yields CDR1 SGHTA and CDR2 FQGTGA. V lost 5 bases and J lost 8; bases outside the gene matches: 10. The CDR3, as DNA: TGTGCCAGCAGCCCAGCGGGGACAGGGAATTATGAGCAGTTCTTC. Its protein is CASSPAGTGNYEQFF.

The chain carries TRBV18 and TRBJ2-3, with a weak D call TRBD2 (5 bases). Trimming pared 2 bases from V and 4 bases from J, leaving 10 bases between. The CDR3 totals 14 residues. Germline CDR1 and CDR2: KGHSH and LQKENI. The CDR3 DNA follows: TGTGCCAGCTCACCAGCGGGCTACCCAGATACGCAGTATTTT. Translation gives CASSPAGYPDTQYF.

This clonotype has ten or more counts. The CDR3 bases are TGCGCCAGCAGCCAAGATGGGGCTAGCGGGGCAACAGATACGCAGTATTTT. It codes for CASSQDGASGATDTQYF. The chain employs TRBV4-3 and TRBJ2-3; 9 nucleotides align to TRBD2. In germline, CDR1 is LGHNA, CDR2 YSLEER. V shed 0 bases, J shed 3 bases, and the junction held 7 bases outside the gene matches. The CDR3 is made up of 17 amino acids.

This clonotype was detected a few times. The V gene is TRBV11-1, the J gene TRBJ2-1; 10 positions match TRBD2. This CDR3 contains 16 residues. Germline V gene data show CDR1 as SGHAT and CDR2 as FQDESV (reference sequence). With V trimmed by 2 bases and J by 6 bases, 7 bases remained unmatched. CDR3 nucleotide sequence: TGTGCCAGCAGCTTATTACTAGCGGGGCCTATCAATGAGCAGTTCTTC. Protein: CASSLLLAGPINEQFF.

A few counts support this clonotype. The chain couples TRBV5-1 to TRBJ1-2; D is undetermined. Germline CDR1 SGHRS, CDR2 YFSETQ. The CDR3 loop spans 13 amino acids. Trimming took off 2 bases at V and 8 bases at J, with 13 bases between the two ends. Here the CDR3 reads CASSLRDPDGYTF. The CDR3, as DNA: TGCGCCAGCAGCTTAAGGGATCCCGACGGCTACACCTTC.

The chain carries TRBV20-1 and TRBJ1-5, with D possibly matching TRBD1 (6 bases). The length of the CDR3 is 17 residues. The germline V and J ends were trimmed by 2 bases and 0 bases, with 17 bases remaining between them. CDR1 is DFQATT, CDR2 SNEGSKA, per germline (reference sequence). The CDR3 coding sequence is TGCAGTGCTAGAACCACACCTGACAGGATTAGCAATCAGCCCCAGCATTTT. Translated: CSARTTPDRISNQPQHF.

The table lists this clonotype with a few counts. CDR3 nucleotides: TGTGCCAGCAGCTCCTTTTTGGACAGGGGGAGGTTTCTGGCTGAAGCTTTCTTT. The encoded protein is CASSSFLDRGRFLAEAFF. The rearrangement uses TRBV5-4 and TRBJ1-1, with 10 positions matching TRBD1. This CDR3 is 18 amino acids long. With 3 bases clipped from V and 6 bases from J, the junction kept 17 bases outside the gene matches. CDR1 is SGHNT and CDR2 is YYREEE in the germline V gene (reference sequence).

The chain employs TRBV5-1 and TRBJ2-2; D gene unclear. From germline, CDR1 is SGHRS and CDR2 YFSETQ. CDR3 size: 15 residues. The V gene lost 1 base and the J gene lost 1 base, with 8 bases spanning the gap. The CDR3 loop reads CASSLSQRNTGELFF. CDR3 nucleotide sequence: TGCGCCAGCAGCTTGAGTCAGAGGAACACCGGGGAGCTGTTTTTT. Based on the CDR3 plus reference TRBV5-1 and TRBJ2-2, the full variable domain is KAGVTQTPRYLIKTRGQQVTLSCSPISGHRSVSWYQQTPGQGLQFLFEYFSETQRNKGNFPGRFSGRQFSNSRSEMNVSTLELGDSALYLCASSLSQRNTGELFFGEGSRLTVL.

A few counts support this clonotype. This sequence joins TRBV7-9 and TRBJ2-3, with 8 nucleotides matching TRBD1. CDR3 length: 15 amino acids. Germline CDR1 reads SEHNR; CDR2 reads FQNEAQ (reference sequence). V lost 6 bases, J lost 4 bases, and 9 bases stayed unmatched. CDR3 in DNA: TGTGCCAGCAGGGGGACAGGTCTCGGCGCAGATACGCAGTATTTT. Encoded protein: CASRGTGLGADTQYF.

V is TRBV11-2 and J is TRBJ2-5; 8 bases agree with TRBD1. The CDR3 totals 17 residues. Per germline, CDR1 SGHAT and CDR2 FQNNGV. The V and J ends lost 5 bases and 1 base, in that order; junction bases with no gene match: 12. CDR3 sequence: CASSNRIGQGLQETQYF. The DNA of the CDR3 is TGTGCCAGCAGCAACCGAATCGGACAGGGCCTCCAAGAGACCCAGTACTTC.

In this sample, this clonotype turned up a few times. This chain links TRBV4-3 with TRBJ1-3; tentative D call: TRBD1 (5 bases). The CDR3 is 18 residues long. Trimming removed 0 bases at V and 0 bases at J, with 15 bases between. CDR1 and CDR2 from the germline V gene are LGHNA and YSLEER. CDR3 DNA: TGCGCCAGCAGCCAAGATGGGCCAGGGTCCGTCTCTGGAAACACCATATATTTT. It yields the protein CASSQDGPGSVSGNTIYF.

This clonotype appeared a few times. The chain combines TRBV20-1 with TRBJ2-5, with 8 positions matching TRBD2. Germline CDR1 is DFQATT and CDR2 is SNEGSKA (reference sequence). The CDR3 spans 16 residues. J gave up 8 bases and V 0 bases, and 14 bases lay outside the gene matches. CDR3 amino acids: CSARDPGGTQVSTQYF. As DNA, the CDR3 is TGCAGTGCTAGAGATCCGGGGGGGACCCAAGTTAGTACCCAGTACTTC.

V is TRBV7-2 and J is TRBJ2-5; 10 nucleotides agree with TRBD2. V dropped 5 bases and J dropped 4; count of bases not matched to a gene: 10. CDR1 and CDR2 (germline): SGHTA, FQGNSA. The CDR3 loop spans 16 amino acids. The CDR3 spells CASSPQAGGPVETQYF. The CDR3 DNA reads TGTGCCAGCAGCCCACAAGCGGGGGGGCCAGTAGAGACCCAGTACTTC. Full variable domain (rest looked up from reference TRBV7-2 and TRBJ2-5): GAGVSQSPSNKVTEKGKDVELRCDPISGHTALYWYRQSLGQGLEFLIYFQGNSAPDKSGLPSDRFSAERTGGSVSTLTIQRTQQEDSAVYLCASSPQAGGPVETQYFGPGTRLLVL.

This clonotype has just a few counts. In DNA form, the CDR3 reads TGTGCCAGCAGTTACGTGGGTGAGCAGTTCTTC. It translates to CASSYVGEQFF. The gene calls are TRBV6-6 and TRBJ2-1; no firm D call. Germline V CDR1 and CDR2: MNHNY, SVGAGI (reference sequence). CDR3 length: 11 residues. Trimming shortened V by 2 bases and J by 9 bases, and 5 bases separated the two germline ends.

This chain's CDR3 is CASSLSQGATEAFF. For the CDR3, the DNA is TGTGCCAGCAGCTTAAGCCAGGGGGCCACTGAAGCTTTCTTT. The chain joins TRBV7-3 to TRBJ1-1; TRBD1 aligns across 8 bases. V shed 1 base and J 4 bases; nucleotides not matched to a gene: 2. Germline V lookup: CDR1 SGHTA, CDR2 FQGTGA. The CDR3 length is 14 residues.